Shown below are 15 T cell receptor beta chains from a single sample sequenced in a study of blood T cell repertoires in COVID-19. Produced via immunoSEQ multiplex PCR; TCRdb's table is partial and in-frame only. The sample consists of tens of thousands of clones, 89% of them appearing once. Input material: peripheral blood. All receptors come from a man aged 60 to 75 with acute or convalescent COVID-19.

This clone was seen once. The chain has TRBV6-6 and TRBJ1-6, with 10 bases matching TRBD1. Germline V gene sequence: CDR1 MNHNY, CDR2 SVGAGI (reference sequence). This CDR3 is 13 amino acids long. V gave up 6 bases and J gave up 7 bases; unmatched junction bases: 0. Here the CDR3 reads CASRGQGNSPLHF. DNA for the CDR3: TGTGCCAGCAGGGGACAGGGGAATTCACCCCTCCACTTT.

The chain links TRBV3-1 (or the pseudogene TRBV3-2) to TRBJ1-3; D is undetermined. The CDR3 spans 12 residues. The V and J ends lost 3 bases and 4 bases respectively, with 4 bases between them. Germline values: CDR1 LGHDT, CDR2 YNNKEL (reference sequence). The chain's CDR3 is CASSHRGNTIYF. Written as DNA, the CDR3 is TGTGCCAGCAGCCACAGAGGAAACACCATATATTTT.

This clone has just one count. The CDR3 coding sequence is TGTGCCAGCTTGGGGGGAGGGCCCCAGCATTTT. Encoded protein: CASLGGGPQHF. The chain couples TRBV6-5 to TRBJ1-5, with a weak D call TRBD1 (5 bases). V was clipped by 8 bases and J by 9 bases, with 11 bases between them. CDR3 length equals 11 residues. The germline V gene encodes CDR1 MNHEY and CDR2 SVGAGI.

The V gene is TRBV5-1, the J gene TRBJ1-2; possibly TRBD1 for D (5 bases). V was pared by 2 bases and J by 4 bases, with 18 bases between. This CDR3 is 16 amino acids long. CDR1 and CDR2 (germline): SGHRS, YFSETQ. CDR3 in amino acids: CASSFRQGPLAYGYTF. CDR3 bases: TGCGCCAGCAGCTTTAGGCAGGGCCCCCTGGCCTATGGCTACACCTTC.

The J gene is TRBJ2-3, the V gene TRBV27; D remains ambiguous. Trimming stripped 2 bases from V and 8 bases from J, with 20 bases between. Looked up from germline, CDR1 is MNHEY and CDR2 is SMNVEV (reference sequence). The CDR3 is 16 residues long. CDR3 coding DNA: TGTGCCAGCAGTTTAGCTTTCAACCGACGCCCGGGTACGCAGTATTTT. This gives the protein CASSLAFNRRPGTQYF.

The J gene is TRBJ2-7, the V gene TRBV6-5; TRBD1 is a possible D gene (6 bases). The CDR3 has 13 amino acids. With 8 bases removed from V and 2 bases from J, the gap between germline ends came to 13 bases. Germline CDR1 is MNHEY and CDR2 is SVGAGI. CDR3 coding DNA: TGTGCCAGCGCAACGGGACACCCCTACGAGCAGTACTTC. Encoded protein: CASATGHPYEQYF.

The chain recombines TRBV6-5 with TRBJ1-5; D is perhaps TRBD1 (5 bases). In germline, CDR1 is MNHEY, CDR2 SVGAGI. Trimming stripped 0 bases from V and 9 bases from J, with 9 bases between. The CDR3 loop spans 13 amino acids. Here the CDR3 reads CASSYSDQGPQHF. Written as DNA, the CDR3 is TGTGCCAGCAGTTACTCGGACCAGGGGCCCCAGCATTTT.

The chain carries TRBV19 and TRBJ1-5, with D unclear. Germline assignment: CDR1 LNHDA and CDR2 SQIVND (reference sequence). The V and J ends lost 3 bases and 9 bases respectively, with 9 bases between them. There are 12 residues in the CDR3. The CDR3 nucleotides read TGTGCCAGTAGTATCCTCGGAGGGCCCCAGCATTTT. Its translation is CASSILGGPQHF.

This clone has only a few counts. The V gene is TRBV6-5, the J gene TRBJ2-7, with 9 bases lining up with TRBD1. Germline V gives CDR1 MNHEY, CDR2 SVGAGI. V lost 10 bases, J lost 3 bases, and 10 bases stayed unmatched. This CDR3 is 14 amino acids long. CDR3 amino acids: CATRRDRDYYEQYF. Here the CDR3 DNA reads TGTGCCACCCGAAGGGACAGGGACTACTACGAGCAGTACTTC.

The V gene is TRBV18, the J gene TRBJ1-5; D might be TRBD1 (6 bases). CDR3 length equals 15 residues. CDR1 and CDR2 from the germline V gene are KGHSH and LQKENI. Trimming pared 5 bases from V and 0 bases from J, leaving 11 bases between. The DNA of the CDR3 is TGTGCCAGCTCATATAACAGGGATAGCAATCAGCCCCAGCATTTT. Amino acids: CASSYNRDSNQPQHF.

V and J are TRBV2 and TRBJ2-1, with 7 positions matching TRBD2. CDR1 is SNHLY, CDR2 FYNNEI, per germline. The CDR3 spans 16 residues. The V gene end was trimmed by 3 bases and the J gene end by 10 bases; junction bases not matched to a gene: 15. The CDR3 DNA is TGTGCCAGCAGTGACCCTGGGGCGGGGGTCCGTTTGGAGCAGTTCTTC. It codes for CASSDPGAGVRLEQFF. Complete variable domain (other parts from reference TRBV2 and TRBJ2-1): EPEVTQTPSHQVTQMGQEVILRCVPISNHLYFYWYRQILGQKVEFLVSFYNNEISEKSEIFDDQFSVERPDGSNFTLKIRSTKLEDSAMYFCASSDPGAGVRLEQFFGPGTRLTVL.

The rearrangement links TRBV2 to TRBJ1-5, with 7 bases identical to TRBD1. In germline, CDR1 is SNHLY, CDR2 FYNNEI. V trimming: 7 bases; J trimming: 3 bases; junction bases outside the gene matches: 9. CDR3 length equals 15 residues. The CDR3 sequence is CASTSGGSHNQPQHF. CDR3 coding DNA: TGTGCCAGCACTTCAGGGGGGTCCCACAATCAGCCCCAGCATTTT.

The chain couples TRBV5-6 to TRBJ2-7; TRBD1 is a possible D gene (6 bases). The CDR3 runs to 15 residues. Germline CDR1 SGHDT, CDR2 YYEEEE. The V and J ends lost 2 bases and 4 bases respectively, with 16 bases between them. The DNA of the CDR3 is TGTGCCAGCAGCTTTCCGCCACAGGGTCAGTACGAGCAGTACTTC. It specifies CASSFPPQGQYEQYF.

Only a few counts were recorded for this clone. The rearrangement links TRBV5-6 to TRBJ1-1, with 11 bases lining up with TRBD1. CDR3 length: 14 residues. V lost 4 bases to trimming and J lost 8 bases; unmatched junction nucleotides: 7. Germline values: CDR1 SGHDT, CDR2 YYEEEE. CDR3 coding DNA: TGTGCCAGCAGCGACGGGACAGGGGGTGCGGAAGCTTTCTTT. It translates to CASSDGTGGAEAFF.

This chain connects TRBV7-2 to TRBJ2-7, with D perhaps TRBD1 (7 bases). Trimming shortened V by 1 base and J by 3 bases, and 10 bases separated the two germline ends. The CDR3 runs to 14 residues. Germline V gene sequence: CDR1 SGHTA, CDR2 FQGNSA. The CDR3 region has the DNA TGTGCCAGCAGCTTAGGACAGGGAGGCTACGAGCAGTACTTC. It specifies CASSLGQGGYEQYF.